In this sample, the clone carrying this T cell receptor beta chain turned up many times. Its specificity is not known. Amplified TCR beta CDR3 regions were obtained using RNA transcripts as template. First-round RT-PCR with HTBI primers preceded a second-round multiplex PCR. Each CDR3 protein gets one entry after TCRdb re-called the multiplex PCR reads with MiXCR. The sample consists of approximately 480,000 distinct CDR3 sequences, 13% to 15% of them appearing once. This entry comes from a study of Graves' ophthalmopathy and Graves' hyperthyroidism. Study outcomes and limitations: As the model predicted ophthalmopathy progression, it achieved a sensitivity of 70% to 71% and a specificity of 72.22%.

Exclusion criteria comprised other autoimmune diseases, uncontrolled infections, pregnancy or lactation in patients. Someone took the PBMCs out of 10 ml of fresh peripheral blood. The sample taken for sequencing was blood. This TCR was recovered from a woman in her twenties or thirties with Graves' ophthalmopathy.

The CDR3 here is CSAESAGGAYYGYTF. The CDR3 coding sequence is TGCAGTGCTGAATCTGCAGGGGGCGCTTACTATGGCTACACCTTC. V is TRBV20-1 and J is TRBJ1-2, with 8 bases fitting TRBD1. The germline V gene encodes CDR1 DFQATT and CDR2 SNEGSKA (reference sequence). There are 15 residues in the CDR3. After removal of 5 bases from V and 3 bases from J, the junction contained 11 bases not matched to a gene.